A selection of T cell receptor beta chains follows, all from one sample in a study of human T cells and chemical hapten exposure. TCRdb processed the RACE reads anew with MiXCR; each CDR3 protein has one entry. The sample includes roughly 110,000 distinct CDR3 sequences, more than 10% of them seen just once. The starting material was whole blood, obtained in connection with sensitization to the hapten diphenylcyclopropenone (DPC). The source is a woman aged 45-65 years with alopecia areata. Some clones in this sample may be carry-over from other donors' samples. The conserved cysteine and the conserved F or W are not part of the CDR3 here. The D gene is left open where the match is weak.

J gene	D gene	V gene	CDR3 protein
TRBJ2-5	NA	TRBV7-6	ASSRLGGQETQY
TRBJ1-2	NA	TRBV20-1	SARSPGKGGLGYT
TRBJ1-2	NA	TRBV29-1	SVDGNQYGYT
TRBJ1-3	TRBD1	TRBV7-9	ASSPYAGQGGNTIY
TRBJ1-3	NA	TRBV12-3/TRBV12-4	ASSLAGSWGNTIY
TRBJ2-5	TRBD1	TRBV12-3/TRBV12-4	ASSSLQGQETQY
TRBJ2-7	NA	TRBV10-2	ASSGLRRISSYEQY
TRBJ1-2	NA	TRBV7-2	ASSHPTKRGYT
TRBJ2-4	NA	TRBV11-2	ASDRGGGLLAKNIQY
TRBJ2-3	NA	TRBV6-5	ASSYGGAIDTQY
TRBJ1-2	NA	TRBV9	ASSVGVRGMSAHYGYT
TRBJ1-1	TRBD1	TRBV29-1	SVESGGAEAF
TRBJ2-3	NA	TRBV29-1	SVEVNSSGDTQY
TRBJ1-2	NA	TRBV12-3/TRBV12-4	ASSPKAEYGYT
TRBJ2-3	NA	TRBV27	ASSSGTYTDTQY
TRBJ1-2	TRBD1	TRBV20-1	SAPDRGFVGYT
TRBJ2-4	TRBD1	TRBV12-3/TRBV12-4	ASSLTGGEGIQY
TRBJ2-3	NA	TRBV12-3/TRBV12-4	ASSFSNTDTQY
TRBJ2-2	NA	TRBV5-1	ASSFDYTGELF
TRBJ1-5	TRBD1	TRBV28	ASRYRDSAQPQH
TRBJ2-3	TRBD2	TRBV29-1	SVEIWTSGADTQY
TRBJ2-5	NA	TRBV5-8	ASSLEGWPSTQY
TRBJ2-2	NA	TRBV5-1	ASSPLVSTGELF
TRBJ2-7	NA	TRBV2	ASKEQRLYEQY
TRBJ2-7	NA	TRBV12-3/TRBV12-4	ASSPTGSQQHEQY
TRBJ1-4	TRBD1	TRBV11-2	ASSRGQGAQEKLF
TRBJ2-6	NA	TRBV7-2	ASSLALLVGANVLT
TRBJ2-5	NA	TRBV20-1	SAAGTGETRY
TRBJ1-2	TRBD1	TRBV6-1	ASSLGQADYGYT
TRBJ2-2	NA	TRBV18	ASSLAGTSNTGELF
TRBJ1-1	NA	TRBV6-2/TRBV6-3	ASSYDAGTMNTEAF
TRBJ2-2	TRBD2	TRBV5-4	ASSLRRGRNTGELF
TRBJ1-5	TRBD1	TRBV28	ASSLGPPGQPNQPQH
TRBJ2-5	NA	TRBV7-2	ASSPGYLKETQY
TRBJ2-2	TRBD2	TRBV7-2	ASSLARGSNTGELF
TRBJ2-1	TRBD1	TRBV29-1	SVGDSFYNEQF
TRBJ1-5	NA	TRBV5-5	ASSLVQGDQPQH
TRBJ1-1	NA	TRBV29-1	SVEAQGDTEAF
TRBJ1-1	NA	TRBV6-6	ASTKDGGSEAF
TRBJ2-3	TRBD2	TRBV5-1	ASSLVLAGGLDTQY
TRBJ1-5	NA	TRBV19	ASRPTGPHQPQH
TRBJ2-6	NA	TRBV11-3	ASSFGAQGANVLT
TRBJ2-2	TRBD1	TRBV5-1	ASSPRTGYTGELF
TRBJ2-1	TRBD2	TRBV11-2	ASSNLAGGHEQF
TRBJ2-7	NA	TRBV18	ASSPYSRYEQY
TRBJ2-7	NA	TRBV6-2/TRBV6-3	ASSALPMSEQY
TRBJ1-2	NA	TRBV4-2	ASSQVGESYT
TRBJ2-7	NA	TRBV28	ASSPPSATIYEQY
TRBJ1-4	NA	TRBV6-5	ASSYTGRGLTGKLF
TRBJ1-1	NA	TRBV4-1	ASSQAVWARNTEAF
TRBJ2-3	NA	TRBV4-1	ASSQTGSTDTQY
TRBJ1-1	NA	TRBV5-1	ASSFHSQMNTEAF
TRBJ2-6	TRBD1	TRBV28	ASSRQGVRANVLT
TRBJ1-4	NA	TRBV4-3	ASSQDGGVDEKLF
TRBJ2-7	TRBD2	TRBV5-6	ASGSGSVSYEQY
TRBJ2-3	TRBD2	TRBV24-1	ATSRLADTQY